Sequencing of this T cell receptor (beta chain) was carried out in a study of shared clonotypes between healthy human individuals. Study in general: Researchers assigned three CD4 naive, three CD4 memory, two CD8 naive and one CD8 memory plate to each donor.

J gave up 1 base and V 3 bases, and 3 bases lay outside the gene matches. This CDR3 has 14 amino acids. CDR1 and CDR2 from the germline V gene are MNHEY and SMNVEV (reference sequence). The study's findings and limits: In this cohort, only blood was sampled, and tissue repertoires likely differ.

In regard to this clone: Its antigen is unknown. At the DNA level, this CDR3 is encoded by other sequences in the same sample as well.

Sequencing was performed with immunoSEQ multiplex PCR; in TCRdb, only in-frame clones are kept and a portion is missing. The sample carries about 580,000 clones, 95% to 98% recorded once. The naive CD8 subset, CD45RO-negative cells positively selected for CCR7, excluded terminally differentiated effector memory CD45RA+ cells. All donors qualified as healthy HIV-negative adults and had experienced no recent acute infections or vaccinations. V and J are TRBV27 and TRBJ2-7; 7 bases agree with TRBD2. Material: naive CD8+ T cells sorted from blood. The origin of this receptor is a man aged 25-45 years in good health. CDR3 coding DNA: TGTGCCAGCAGTTTCGGGCGGGAGTCCTACGAGCAGTACTTC. Encoded protein: CASSFGRESYEQYF.